This T cell receptor (beta chain) was obtained from a study of tumor-infiltrating lymphocytes in primary liver carcinoma. Study-wide context: The patients comprised men and women between the ages of 30 and 69 years. Samples had roughly 3.65 to 8 million productive TCRbeta reads, comparable between tissue types. Study outcomes and limitations: Tumor-adjacent and tumor-blood pairs showed less overlap than tumor region pairs. A significantly higher top-250-clone fraction was recorded for tumors than for blood (p = 0.039).

The blood RNA (from unsorted whole blood) was obtained, and germline DNA was also extracted. CDR1 and CDR2 (germline): KGHDR, SFDVKD. The CDR3 sequence is 15 residues long. Reverse transcription of approximately 500 ng total RNA with a constant-region primer produced TCR beta cDNA. Modified slightly, ARM-PCR produced TCR beta libraries over three nested multiplex PCR rounds. Researchers ran the first two PCR rounds for roughly 10 cycles each with TRBV1-TRBV30 forward primers and a C-beta reverse primer. TCRdb passed the multiplex PCR reads through MiXCR, listing each CDR3 protein once. The sample consists of approximately 300,000 distinct CDR3 sequences, 60% to 80% of them appearing once. Concerning this clonotype: Its antigen is not known. A read error may produce the germline difference seen at one junction end.

The gene calls are TRBV24-1 and TRBJ2-5; the D gene is possibly TRBD2 (7 bases). The source is a man aged 35 to 55 with primary liver carcinoma and hepatitis B virus infection. The sequencing input was peripheral blood. This CDR3 is CVTSDPGGSEETQYF. The CDR3 bases are TGTGTCACCAGTGACCCGGGGGGCAGCGAAGAGACCCAGTACTTC.